One sample yielded the 2 T cell receptor beta chains listed below, sequenced in a study of blood T cell repertoires in COVID-19. Sequenced by immunoSEQ multiplex PCR; TCRdb stores in-frame clones only, minus some. The repertoire holds under 250,000 clones, with approximately 84% as singletons. The sequenced material came from peripheral blood. The source of these receptors is a woman under 40 who had recovered from COVID-19.

The CDR3 is CASSIPPDVLRGEKLFF. The CDR3 bases are TGTGCCAGTAGTATACCCCCGGACGTTCTAAGGGGGGAAAAACTGTTTTTT. The V call is TRBV19, the J call TRBJ1-4; the D gene is possibly TRBD1 (6 bases). The CDR3 consists of 17 residues. CDR1 is LNHDA, CDR2 SQIVND, per germline (reference sequence). V lost 2 bases and J lost 8, with 21 bases in between.

V is TRBV5-4 and J is TRBJ1-1; 7 bases align to TRBD1. CDR3 size: 14 residues. With 3 bases clipped from V and 1 base from J, the junction kept 3 bases outside the gene matches. The V gene's germline CDR1 is SGHNT and CDR2 YYREEE (reference sequence). CDR3 DNA: TGTGCCAGCAGCTCACAGGGGACGAACACTGAAGCTTTCTTT. Residues: CASSSQGTNTEAFF.